A selection of T cell receptor beta chains follows, all from one sample in a study of OX40 agonist ivuxolimab in advanced cancers. This table comes from immunoSEQ multiplex PCR, and its TCRdb copy is limited to in-frame clones, with some not included. The profile shows 75,000 to 100,000 clones, approximately 88% of them singletons. This specimen was CD4+ or CD8+ T cells sorted from blood, taken in a trial of the OX40 agonist ivuxolimab. The receptors shown here come from an adult with an advanced solid tumor such as melanoma, head and neck, liver or kidney cancer. Both conserved end residues are part of each CDR3. Each record gives: V gene, clone size, J gene, D gene, CDR3 DNA, CDR3 protein. D genes are given only for firm matches. The listing skips clone size in some rows; elsewhere it reads once, few, many or a size class.

V: TRBV5-8
size: .
J: TRBJ2-1
D: TRBD2
DNA: TGTGCCAGCAGCTCCGGGACTAGCGGGGTCAATGAGCAGTTCTTC
CDR3: CASSSGTSGVNEQFF

V: TRBV27
size: .
J: TRBJ1-1
D: .
DNA: TGTGCCAGCAGTCCGGGACTAAGGAACACTGAAGCTTTCTTT
CDR3: CASSPGLRNTEAFF

V: TRBV5-1
size: .
J: TRBJ2-5
D: TRBD2
DNA: TGCGCCAGCAGCTTGGTGGGAGCGGGGGGCCAAGAGACCCAGTACTTC
CDR3: CASSLVGAGGQETQYF

V: TRBV6-5
size: .
J: TRBJ2-3
D: TRBD1
DNA: TGTGCCAGCAGTTTGCCAGGGGGCGATACGCAGTATTTT
CDR3: CASSLPGGDTQYF

V: TRBV5-5
size: .
J: TRBJ1-2
D: .
DNA: TGTGCCAGCAGCTTGGGGGTACAACGAGCTAACTATGGCTACACCTTC
CDR3: CASSLGVQRANYGYTF

V: TRBV7-2
size: .
J: TRBJ1-5
D: .
DNA: TGTGCCAGCAGCCCAGACAAATATCAGCCCCAGCATTTT
CDR3: CASSPDKYQPQHF

V: TRBV19
size: .
J: TRBJ1-2
D: TRBD1
DNA: TGTGCCAGTAGCGGGACAGGGGATAGTCTTGGCGGCTACACCTTC
CDR3: CASSGTGDSLGGYTF

V: TRBV6-4
size: .
J: TRBJ1-1
D: .
DNA: TGTGCCAGCAGGTGGACGGAGAACACTGAAGCTTTCTTT
CDR3: CASRWTENTEAFF

V: TRBV9
size: once
J: TRBJ2-6
D: .
DNA: TGTGCCAGCATATCTGGGGCCAACGTCCTGACTTTC
CDR3: CASISGANVLTF

V: TRBV28
size: .
J: TRBJ2-2
D: TRBD1
DNA: TGTGCCAGCAGTTTAGAGGGGGCAGGCGGGGAGCTGTTTTTT
CDR3: CASSLEGAGGELFF

V: TRBV5-1
size: .
J: TRBJ2-5
D: .
DNA: TGCGCCAGCAGCTTGGCGGGCAGGCGACAAGAGACCCAGTACTTC
CDR3: CASSLAGRRQETQYF

V: TRBV29-1
size: .
J: TRBJ2-6
D: .
DNA: TGCAGCGCCTCAGGATCCTCTGGGGCCAACGTCCTGACTTTC
CDR3: CSASGSSGANVLTF

V: TRBV19
size: .
J: TRBJ1-5
D: .
DNA: TGTGCCAGTAGTATAGACCTGCTCGGATATCAGCCCCAGCATTTT
CDR3: CASSIDLLGYQPQHF

V: TRBV27
size: .
J: TRBJ2-1
D: TRBD1
DNA: TGTGCCAGCTGTCAGACAGGGGGGTCCTACAATGAGCAGTTCTTC
CDR3: CASCQTGGSYNEQFF

V: TRBV18
size: .
J: TRBJ2-7
D: .
DNA: TGTGCCAGCTCACCACCCGGCGTAAATACCGAGCAGTACTTC
CDR3: CASSPPGVNTEQYF

V: TRBV29-1
size: .
J: TRBJ2-7
D: TRBD1
DNA: TGCAGCGTCGATGGGACAGGGGCCTACGAGCAGTACTTC
CDR3: CSVDGTGAYEQYF

V: TRBV11-2
size: medium-sized
J: TRBJ1-5
D: .
DNA: TGTGCCAGCAGCTTAGAGCGAGGACCGAATCAGCCCCAGCATTTT
CDR3: CASSLERGPNQPQHF

V: TRBV6-1
size: .
J: TRBJ1-1
D: .
DNA: TGTGCCAGCAGTGAAGTGGGTAAGGCTTTCTTT
CDR3: CASSEVGKAFF

V: TRBV5-3
size: .
J: TRBJ1-5
D: .
DNA: TGTGCCAGAAACCCCAGAGTACATAGCAATCAGCCCCAGCATTTT
CDR3: CARNPRVHSNQPQHF

V: TRBV25-1
size: .
J: TRBJ2-7
D: TRBD1
DNA: TGTGCCAGCAGTGGGGACAGGGGCTACGAGCAGTACTTC
CDR3: CASSGDRGYEQYF

V: TRBV4-3
size: .
J: TRBJ2-2
D: .
DNA: TGCGCCAGCAGCCAAGATCCGACTATTAGCGGGGAGCTGTTTTTT
CDR3: CASSQDPTISGELFF

V: TRBV7-2
size: .
J: TRBJ1-5
D: TRBD1
DNA: TGTGCCAGCAGCTTAGAACAGGGGTACCATCAGCCCCAGCATTTT
CDR3: CASSLEQGYHQPQHF

V: TRBV28
size: once
J: TRBJ1-5
D: .
DNA: TGTGCCAGCAGTCCACCAGGATATAGCAATCAGCCCCAGCATTTT
CDR3: CASSPPGYSNQPQHF

V: TRBV7-9
size: .
J: TRBJ1-1
D: TRBD1
DNA: TGTGCCAGCAGCTGGGACAGGGGCACTGAAGCTTTCTTT
CDR3: CASSWDRGTEAFF

V: TRBV2
size: .
J: TRBJ2-7
D: TRBD1
DNA: TGTGCCAGCAGAGCGGGACAGGGCTCCTACGAGCAGTACTTC
CDR3: CASRAGQGSYEQYF

V: TRBV28
size: .
J: TRBJ2-7
D: .
DNA: TGTGCCAGCAGACAGTTCCTAAGGGGTTCGGCAGGGGACTACGAGCAGTACTTC
CDR3: CASRQFLRGSAGDYEQYF

V: TRBV6-5
size: .
J: TRBJ2-3
D: .
DNA: TGTGCCAGCAGTCCGCCGGGACCCCTTCTTACGCAGTATTTT
CDR3: CASSPPGPLLTQYF

V: TRBV7-9
size: .
J: TRBJ1-1
D: .
DNA: TGTGCCAGCAGCTTACAGGGGAACGTTGAAGCTTTCTTT
CDR3: CASSLQGNVEAFF

V: TRBV6-6
size: .
J: TRBJ1-2
D: .
DNA: TGTGCCAGCAGTTACGAGTCAGGGAACTTTGCCTACACCTTC
CDR3: CASSYESGNFAYTF

V: TRBV7-9
size: .
J: TRBJ1-1
D: .
DNA: TGTGCCAGCAGCTCGAACCCAGGGACTGAAGCTTTCTTT
CDR3: CASSSNPGTEAFF

V: TRBV28
size: .
J: TRBJ2-5
D: TRBD2
DNA: TGTGCCAGCAGTACGCCTAGCGGGGGGGTGGAGACCCAGTACTTC
CDR3: CASSTPSGGVETQYF

V: TRBV28
size: .
J: TRBJ1-2
D: TRBD1
DNA: TGTGCCAGCAGTACGGGGACAGGAGTCTATGGCTACACCTTC
CDR3: CASSTGTGVYGYTF

V: TRBV5-1
size: .
J: TRBJ2-1
D: TRBD2
DNA: TGCGCCAGCAGCCTGGGAGGGAGCTCCTACAATGAGCAGTTCTTC
CDR3: CASSLGGSSYNEQFF

V: TRBV4-3
size: .
J: TRBJ1-6
D: .
DNA: TGCGCCAGCAGCCAAGAAGGCAGCGAAAATTCACCCCTCCACTTT
CDR3: CASSQEGSENSPLHF

V: TRBV5-5
size: .
J: TRBJ1-5
D: .
DNA: TGTGCCAGCAGCTTGTCCGGCAGCAATCAGCCCCAGCATTTT
CDR3: CASSLSGSNQPQHF

V: TRBV19
size: .
J: TRBJ1-2
D: .
DNA: TGTGCCAGTAGTGGAATACAAGCTGCCAACTATGGCTACACCTTC
CDR3: CASSGIQAANYGYTF

V: TRBV18
size: .
J: TRBJ2-7
D: .
DNA: TGTGCCAGCTCGACTGGCAGGGGCCCGACCTACGAGCAGTACTTC
CDR3: CASSTGRGPTYEQYF

V: TRBV9
size: .
J: TRBJ1-6
D: TRBD1
DNA: TGTGCCAGCAGCGCCGGGACAGGGCTTAATTCACCCCTCCACTTT
CDR3: CASSAGTGLNSPLHF

V: TRBV11-2
size: few
J: TRBJ2-4
D: .
DNA: TGTGCCAGCAGCCACCGTAGAGCCAAAAACATTCAGTACTTC
CDR3: CASSHRRAKNIQYF

V: TRBV5-4
size: .
J: TRBJ2-2
D: .
DNA: TGTGCCAGCAGCTTTAGGGGGAGCACCGGGGAGCTGTTTTTT
CDR3: CASSFRGSTGELFF

V: TRBV27
size: .
J: TRBJ2-7
D: .
DNA: TGTGCCAGCCGTGGGCGAGGGGCCTACGGGGGGCAGTACTTC
CDR3: CASRGRGAYGGQYF

V: TRBV19
size: .
J: TRBJ1-1
D: .
DNA: TGTGCCAGTAGTAGCCCGGGCAGGGGTAGGAACACTGAAGCTTTCTTT
CDR3: CASSSPGRGRNTEAFF

V: TRBV2
size: .
J: TRBJ2-3
D: TRBD2
DNA: TGTGCCAGCAGGGCAAGGACTAGCGGGGAGAGCACAGATACGCAGTATTTT
CDR3: CASRARTSGESTDTQYF

V: TRBV27
size: .
J: TRBJ2-2
D: TRBD1
DNA: TGTGCCAGCAGCACGACAGGGCCCGGGGAGCTGTTTTTT
CDR3: CASSTTGPGELFF